This T cell receptor beta chain is from a study of graft-versus-host responses after intestinal transplantation (dated by TCRdb to about 2021). Describing the broader study: Recipients received multivisceral, liver-intestinal, or isolated intestinal transplants. Anti-thymocyte globulin induction was given to all recipients, followed by maintenance tacrolimus and steroids for about 3 years. After intestinal transplantation, graft-versus-host and host-versus-graft alloreactive T cell clones in the graft, circulation and bone marrow were tracked using bulk TCR-beta CDR3 sequencing. Alloreactive clones were identified by sequencing pre-transplant mixed lymphocyte reaction products and comparing these products with unstimulated pre-transplant donor and recipient T cells. The cohort enrolled 20 to 30 intestinal transplant recipients, one of whom was a retransplant, and a few patients without pretransplant specimens were excluded. A peak of at least 4% donor T cells among recipient peripheral blood mononuclear cells was the definition used for donor T cell macrochimerism. Rather than going through the commercial service, samples from a few later patients were sequenced in-house on an Illumina MiSeq and processed with MiXCR.

Study-level results and caveats: GvH clones were detected in recipient bone marrow, and some of these GvH clones were observed earlier in ileal mucosa or blood, consistent with an intestinal mucosal origin. The conclusions were limited by the relatively low number and heterogeneity of the intestinal transplant patients. Patients with donor T cell macrochimerism had high GvH to HvG T cell clonal ratios in their allografts. Early after transplant, peak levels of circulating GvH clones were associated with declines in HvG clones.

Library preparation employed the immunoSEQ multiplex PCR assay. In most patients, genomic DNA was isolated using the Qiagen DNeasy Blood and Tissue Kit and sent frozen to Adaptive Biotechnologies for TCR sequencing. Adaptive Biotechnologies carried out high-throughput TCR-beta CDR3 sequencing of genomic DNA for most patients. Per the original workflow: Adaptive's ImmunoSEQ software supplied the TCR sequencing data for 15 to 20 patients, while MiXCR and VDJtools were used to process a few other patients. To correct CD4 versus CD8 sorting errors, sequences present in both subsets at a frequency ratio below 5:1 were removed. CDR3 nucleotide sequences shared between donor and recipient were removed because their origin could not be assigned. At least 2-fold expansion over unstimulated cells and a minimum CFSE-low frequency of 0.002% (template counts) or 0.001% (read counts) were required for clones to be classified as alloreactive. Clones detected in sequenced pre-transplant spleen, lymph node, or MLR CFSE-low populations of the donor or recipient were defined as mappable. The cumulative frequency of alloreactive clones was calculated as a percentage of all sequences, weighted by copy number. The table was pulled from immuneACCESS by TCRdb, which kept in-frame rearrangements only. Such tables lose some clones; where checked, under half of the loss comes from unresolved V genes, and the rest has no known cause. V, J and clone size reflect that table, while D and trimming were determined from the DNA. This sample gives 85,000 to 100,000 clones in total; 92% of them show up just once. The top ten clones comprise over 0.06% of the sample.

The sample's time point label, in plain terms: cells obtained before transplantation from donor or recipient. CD3+CD4+ and CD3+CD8+ populations were FACS-sorted from unstimulated pre-transplant donor and recipient cells taken from spleen or lymph nodes. With regard to this clone: Its antigen is not yet known. Qualities for individual bases were not recorded, and no much larger clone is one base off.

For CDR1 and CDR2, the germline V gene lists SGDLS and YYNGEE. The CDR3 holds 15 amino acids from the cysteine to the phenylalanine. Only CDR3 DNA is held: 45 bases, read in frame from base 1. The V end gives up 6 bases and the J end 4 bases, leaving 6 bases in the junction not matched to a gene. This clonotype was sampled from a human donor who was the organ donor for an intestinal transplant. The chain uses TRBV9 and TRBJ2-1, with 11 bases in between that match TRBD2. The sequencing used unstimulated CD8+ T cells sorted from spleen or lymph node cells, collected before transplant. The CDR3: CASNGGTSGYNEQFF. Read as DNA, the sequence is TGTGCCAGCAACGGGGGGACTAGCGGTTACAATGAGCAGTTCTTC.